The present T cell receptor beta chain was sequenced within a study of blood T cell repertoires in COVID-19. In the study overall: Acute-phase and convalescent COVID-19 samples originated in the United States, Italy and Spain. T cells, B-cell-depleted T cells, or PBMCs provided the cDNA or gDNA that served as material.

Study processing details: Quantification of nucleated cells was approximated via reference gene primer amplification. Some clones are missing from TCRdb's copy, which holds only in-frame ones; the method was immunoSEQ multiplex PCR. V, J and clone size are taken as reported in that table, and D and trimming were inferred from the DNA itself. The sample carries 120,000 to 150,000 clones, 79% recorded once. The CDR3 has 17 residues. V was pared by 4 bases and J by 4 bases, with 6 bases of the junction left unmatched. Germline CDR1 and CDR2: LGHNA and YNFKEQ. The V call is TRBV4-2, the J call TRBJ2-3; TRBD2 matches 15 bases. This TCR came from a man in his sixties with acute or convalescent COVID-19. Sequencing was performed on peripheral blood. DNA of the CDR3: TGTGCCAGCAGCCCGGGGACTAGCGGGAGGTCTTCAGATACGCAGTATTTT. Translation: CASSPGTSGRSSDTQYF.